In its sample, the clone carrying this T cell receptor (beta chain) was seen a few times. The ends were cut back, 6 bases at V and 6 bases at J, with 18 bases in the middle. The CDR3 is 14 residues long. Germline values: CDR1 DFQATT, CDR2 SNEGSKA (reference sequence). The record originates from a study of T cells in Graves' hyperthyroidism and ophthalmopathy. TCR beta CDR3 regions were amplified from RNA. An initial round of RT-PCR targeting the TCR CDR3 relied on the HTBI primer set. TCRdb processed the multiplex PCR reads anew with MiXCR; each CDR3 protein has one entry. The repertoire holds 250,000 or so distinct CDR3 sequences, with 15% as singletons. The study based diagnoses on clinical symptoms, serum thyroxine and TRAb, thyroid ultrasound and orbital computed tomography.

The chain carries TRBV20-1 and TRBJ1-5, with D possibly TRBD1 on 6 matching bases. Sequencing used blood. The TCR comes from a woman between 50 and 59 years old with Graves' hyperthyroidism that later progressed to Graves' ophthalmopathy. CDR3 bases: TGCAGTGCCGCAACTACTGGGGGCGGTCAGCCCCAGCATTTT. It encodes CSAATTGGGQPQHF.